The 2 T cell receptor beta chains presented below share a single source sample, sequenced in a study of regulatory T cells in long-lasting Graves disease. Stated time point: persistent/refractory GD, antithyroid drugs over 5 years with positive TRAb. PBMC RNA was the source of the TCR library. Arm-PCR of CDR3 regions and iRepertoire HTBI primers were used to build TCR beta libraries. TCRdb re-called the multiplex PCR reads through MiXCR, storing one row per CDR3 protein. In the table there are roughly 400,000 distinct CDR3 sequences, about 21% of which are singletons. The sample was peripheral blood mononuclear cells (PBMCs), taken when the disease was refractory, from a patient treated with antithyroid drugs. The receptors here all came from a female donor with Graves disease.

Many counts were recorded for this clonotype. This chain connects TRBV10-3 to TRBJ2-2, with D perhaps TRBD1 or TRBD2 (5 bases each). The CDR3 covers 13 residues. CDR1 and CDR2 (germline): ENHRY, SYGVKD. The V end was cut by 7 bases, the J end by 4 bases, with 10 bases between. The DNA of the CDR3 is TGTGCCATCAAACGGGACGCCACCGGGGAGCTGTTTTTT. It encodes CAIKRDATGELFF.

In this sample, this clonotype turned up many times. The chain is built from TRBV6-1 and TRBJ2-7, with 8 bases matching TRBD2. CDR3 length: 15 residues. CDR1 is MNHNS, CDR2 SASEGT, per germline. Trimming cost V 6 bases and J 2 bases; bases outside gene matches: 9. This CDR3 reads CASSSLSGGPYEQYF. The DNA for the CDR3 is TGTGCCAGCAGCTCCCTTTCGGGAGGGCCCTACGAGCAGTACTTC.